What follows is one T cell receptor (beta chain) and its context. Its specificity is unknown. It was with 60 Vbeta and 13 Jbeta primers that the PCR ran. As handled by the study authors: Later reanalysis found around 84 million unique TCR beta chains, some 10 million of them shared. The data were produced by immunoSEQ multiplex PCR, yet TCRdb's version contains in-frame clones alone and is incomplete. From that table come the V and J calls and clone size; the DNA was used to work out D and trimming. The table has about 140,000 clones, 70% to 85% seen once. The record originates from a study of cytomegalovirus exposure and HLA in healthy donors. On the study more broadly: Unique TCR beta sequences numbering some 120 million came from 150 million to 200 million T cells in an earlier analysis. Study-wide results and limits: It was about 150 TCR beta chains that were listed as cytomegalovirus-associated.

This CDR3 comprises 15 residues. Looked up from germline, CDR1 is SGHAT and CDR2 is FQDESV (reference sequence). V lost 3 bases and J lost 2, with 11 bases in between. The sample taken for sequencing was PBMCs. The chain couples TRBV11-1 to TRBJ1-5; a possible D gene is TRBD1 (5 bases). This receptor was identified in a woman aged 55-70 years in good health and CMV-seropositive. CDR3 in amino acids: CASSLGTGGNQPQHF. DNA of the CDR3: TGTGCCAGCAGCTTGGGAACGGGGGGCAATCAGCCCCAGCATTTT.